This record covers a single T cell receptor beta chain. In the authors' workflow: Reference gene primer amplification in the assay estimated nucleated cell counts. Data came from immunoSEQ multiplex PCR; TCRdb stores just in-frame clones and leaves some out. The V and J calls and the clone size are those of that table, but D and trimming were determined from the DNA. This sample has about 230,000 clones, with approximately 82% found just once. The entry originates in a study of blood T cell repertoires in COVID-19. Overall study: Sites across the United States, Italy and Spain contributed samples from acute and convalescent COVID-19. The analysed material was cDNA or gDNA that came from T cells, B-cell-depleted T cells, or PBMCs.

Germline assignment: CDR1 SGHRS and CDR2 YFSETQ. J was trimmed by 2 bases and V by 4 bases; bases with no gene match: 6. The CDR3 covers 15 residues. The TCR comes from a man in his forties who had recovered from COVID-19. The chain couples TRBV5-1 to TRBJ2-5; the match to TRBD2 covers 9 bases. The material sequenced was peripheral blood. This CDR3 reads CASSRSGRGQETQYF. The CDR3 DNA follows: TGCGCCAGCAGCCGTAGCGGGAGAGGACAAGAGACCCAGTACTTC.